These T cell receptor beta chains were read from a single sample in a study of CD8 T cells in ankylosing spondylitis. TCRdb recomputed calls from the 5' RACE reads with MiXCR, one row per CDR3 protein. The table lists nearly 250,000 distinct CDR3 sequences, 32% of them singletons, with about 4.2% in the top ten. The material sequenced was blood, either unsorted or a sorted T cell fraction (not recorded which). The source of these receptors is a male donor with ankylosing spondylitis or in good health (not recorded which). CDR3s include the opening cysteine and the closing phenylalanine or tryptophan. A D gene is named only where the DNA matches it firmly. For some rows the clone size is stated as once, few or many, or as a class when expanded; others skip it.

- | TRBJ2-7 | 14 | TRBV12-3/TRBV12-4 | - | CASRAGLHSYEQYF | TGTGCCAGCAGGGCGGGACTGCACTCCTACGAGCAGTACTTC
- | TRBJ2-1 | 15 | TRBV12-3/TRBV12-4 | - | CASSLVLDRHNEQFF | TGTGCCAGCAGTTTGGTATTGGACAGACACAATGAGCAGTTCTTC
TRBD2 | TRBJ2-3 | 15 | TRBV4-2 | - | CASSQGPSGGDTQYF | TGTGCCAGCAGCCAAGGCCCTAGCGGGGGGGATACGCAGTATTTT
TRBD1 | TRBJ2-5 | 14 | TRBV20-1 | few | CSANRQGGLETQYF | TGCAGTGCCAATCGACAGGGGGGTTTGGAGACCCAGTACTTC
- | TRBJ2-7 | 14 | TRBV6-4 | - | CASSEGQNSYEQYF | TGTGCCAGCAGTGAAGGGCAGAACTCCTACGAGCAGTACTTC
- | TRBJ2-1 | 13 | TRBV10-2 | few | CASSEWSANEQFF | TGCGCCAGCAGTGAGTGGTCAGCCAATGAGCAGTTCTTC
TRBD1 | TRBJ2-7 | 15 | TRBV29-1 | - | CSVEGRTGGSYEQYF | TGCAGCGTTGAGGGAAGGACAGGGGGGTCCTACGAGCAGTACTTC
- | TRBJ2-3 | 15 | TRBV20-1 | few | CSASDWGVRTDTQYF | TGCAGTGCTAGTGATTGGGGGGTTCGCACAGATACGCAGTATTTT
- | TRBJ1-1 | 11 | TRBV20-1 | few | CSARQGYEAFF | TGCAGTGCCCGGCAGGGTTATGAAGCTTTCTTT
- | TRBJ2-3 | 12 | TRBV6-5 | few | CASRNLRGTQYF | TGTGCCAGCAGGAATTTACGGGGCACGCAGTATTTT
TRBD2 | TRBJ2-7 | 12 | TRBV20-1 | many | CSAKTSGYEQYF | TGCAGTGCCAAAACTAGCGGGTACGAGCAGTACTTC
- | TRBJ2-3 | 12 | TRBV5-1 | many | CASSLGVDTQYF | TGTGCCAGCAGCTTGGGAGTGGATACGCAGTATTTT
- | TRBJ2-2 | 15 | TRBV2 | - | CASSAGSGNTGELFF | TGTGCCAGCAGTGCCGGTAGCGGAAACACCGGGGAGCTGTTTTTT
TRBD1 | TRBJ2-7 | 13 | TRBV29-1 | - | CSVLGQEVYEQYF | TGCAGCGTTTTGGGACAGGAGGTCTACGAGCAGTACTTC
- | TRBJ2-3 | 15 | TRBV20-1 | - | CSAGGGGAGADTQYF | TGCAGTGCTGGGGGTGGGGGGGCTGGCGCAGATACGCAGTATTTT
- | TRBJ1-5 | 15 | TRBV6-5 | - | CASSYSNIGNQPQHF | TGTGCCAGCAGTTACTCGAATATAGGAAATCAGCCCCAGCATTTT
- | TRBJ2-1 | 15 | TRBV6-5 | many | CASSLLWTAEGEQFF | TGTGCCAGCAGTCTACTATGGACGGCAGAAGGTGAGCAGTTCTTC
TRBD1 | TRBJ2-7 | 15 | TRBV20-1 | few | CSARAHDRGSYEQYF | TGCAGTGCTAGAGCCCACGACAGGGGGTCTTACGAGCAGTACTTC
- | TRBJ2-2 | 13 | TRBV5-5 | - | CASSLDYTGELFF | TGTGCCAGCAGCTTGGATTATACCGGGGAGCTGTTTTTT
TRBD2 | TRBJ2-5 | 14 | TRBV15 | - | CATSRDSGGKTQYF | TGTGCCACCAGCAGAGATAGCGGGGGGAAGACCCAGTACTTC
- | TRBJ1-1 | 14 | TRBV6-1 | many | CASSVWGMNTEAFF | TGTGCCAGCAGCGTGTGGGGAATGAACACTGAAGCTTTCTTT
TRBD1 | TRBJ1-2 | 15 | TRBV10-3 | few | CAIIIPGQGAFGYTF | TGTGCCATCATAATACCGGGACAGGGGGCGTTTGGCTACACCTTC
TRBD1 | TRBJ2-2 | 16 | TRBV12-3/TRBV12-4 | - | CASSWSRDRGAGELFF | TGTGCCAGCAGTTGGAGTAGGGACAGGGGAGCCGGGGAGCTGTTTTTT
- | TRBJ2-7 | 15 | TRBV12-3/TRBV12-4 | - | CASSSRGGGSYEQYF | TGTGCCAGCAGTTCCAGAGGGGGGGGTTCCTACGAGCAGTACTTC
TRBD1 | TRBJ2-5 | 14 | TRBV29-1 | - | CSVEDHRGGETQYF | TGCAGCGTTGAAGACCACAGGGGCGGAGAGACCCAGTACTTC
- | TRBJ2-2 | 13 | TRBV18 | - | CASSPLANGELFF | TGTGCCAGCTCACCGCTAGCGAACGGGGAGCTGTTTTTT
- | TRBJ1-1 | 12 | TRBV11-2 | - | CASSLDREQAFF | TGTGCCAGCAGCTTAGACAGGGAACAAGCTTTCTTT
- | TRBJ2-2 | 13 | TRBV7-9 | - | CASSLQGFGELFF | TGTGCCAGCAGCTTACAGGGGTTCGGGGAGCTGTTTTTT
TRBD2 | TRBJ2-5 | 17 | TRBV15 | few | CATSRDRAGGYQETQYF | TGTGCCACCAGCAGAGATCGGGCGGGGGGATATCAAGAGACCCAGTACTTC
- | TRBJ2-7 | 14 | TRBV20-1 | - | CSARDGGLGYEQYF | TGCAGTGCTAGAGATGGGGGCCTTGGATACGAGCAGTACTTC
TRBD1 | TRBJ2-5 | 13 | TRBV20-1 | - | CSATGQRQETQYF | TGCAGTGCTACGGGACAGCGGCAAGAGACCCAGTACTTC